The entry below describes one T cell receptor beta chain. Looked up from germline, CDR1 is SGDLS and CDR2 is YYNGEE. V shed 4 bases, J shed 3 bases, and the junction held 13 bases outside the gene matches. The CDR3 has 16 residues. Original analysis: Amplified reference gene primers provided the basis for estimating nucleated cell counts. Assay used: immunoSEQ multiplex PCR; TCRdb lists only in-frame clones, some missing. V and J calls and clone size follow that table, whereas D and trimming were derived from the DNA. The data contain about 210,000 clones, around 80% of them singletons. The data were taken from a study of blood T cell repertoires in COVID-19. Background on the study: There were acute and convalescent COVID-19 samples, and they came from the United States, Italy and Spain. Sources were T cells, B-cell-depleted T cells, or PBMCs; the material itself was cDNA or gDNA.

The material sequenced was peripheral blood. This clonotype was sampled from a woman aged 70-85 years with acute or convalescent COVID-19. This chain uses TRBV9 with TRBJ2-7; the match to TRBD2 covers 7 bases. This CDR3 is CASSFPSSGDDYEQYF. CDR3 in DNA: TGTGCCAGCAGCTTCCCTAGCAGCGGGGACGACTACGAGCAGTACTTC.